One and the same sample provided the 32 T cell receptor beta chains below, sequenced in a study of sequential checkpoint blockade in melanoma. Indicated treatment: randomized to nivolumab then ipilimumab (arm A) or the reverse (arm B). Here immunoSEQ multiplex PCR was the method, and the copy in TCRdb shows in-frame clones only, minus some. Among more than 10,000 clones, roughly 70% were seen once, and the ten largest hold around 25%. Specimen: CD8+ T cells sorted from blood (inferred from file names), collected from a patient given nivolumab and ipilimumab in sequence. The receptor source for this set is a human donor with melanoma.

This clone was observed a single time. The rearrangement links TRBV5-1 to TRBJ2-5; no clear D. Germline lookup yields CDR1 SGHRS and CDR2 YFSETQ. CDR3 length: 12 residues. V was trimmed by 4 bases and J by 12 bases, leaving 16 bases between them. CDR3 sequence: CASSPTTAKKYF. The CDR3 DNA is TGCGCCAGCAGCCCAACAACAGCCAAGAAGTACTTC. Full variable domain (rest looked up from reference TRBV5-1 and TRBJ2-5): KAGVTQTPRYLIKTRGQQVTLSCSPISGHRSVSWYQQTPGQGLQFLFEYFSETQRNKGNFPGRFSGRQFSNSRSEMNVSTLELGDSALYLCASSPTTAKKYFGPGTRLLVL.

This clone showed up just once. The rearrangement uses TRBV6-6 and TRBJ2-7, with a possible D match to TRBD1 (5 bases). There are 13 residues in the CDR3. Trimming cost V 7 bases and J 0 bases, with 10 bases left between them. Per germline, CDR1 MNHNY and CDR2 SVGAGI (reference sequence). CDR3 sequence (DNA): TGTGCCAGCAAGCCGGACACCTCCTACGAGCAGTACTTC. Translated, it gives CASKPDTSYEQYF.

This clone rates as large. The rearrangement uses TRBV6-4 and TRBJ1-1; D ambiguous. Trimming removed 0 bases at V and 4 bases at J, with 9 bases between. Germline V lookup: CDR1 MRHNA, CDR2 SNTAGT. The CDR3 is made up of 14 amino acids. In DNA, the CDR3 is TGTGCCAGCAGTGACTCGGGCCAGAGCACTGAAGCTTTCTTT. Encoded protein: CASSDSGQSTEAFF.

The sample holds one count of this clone. The rearrangement joins TRBV7-2 to TRBJ2-5; 8 bases are a match to TRBD1. Looked up from germline, CDR1 is SGHTA and CDR2 is FQGNSA. There are 14 residues in the CDR3. Trimming cost V 4 bases and J 3 bases; bases outside gene matches: 4. The CDR3 DNA reads as TGTGCCAGCAGCTGGACAGGGTCGGAAGAGACCCAGTACTTC. It translates to CASSWTGSEETQYF.

This clone was recorded many times. J is TRBJ1-2 and V is TRBV6-6; possible D gene TRBD1, 5 bases. The CDR3 sequence is 13 residues long. CDR1 and CDR2 from the germline V gene are MNHNY and SVGAGI (reference sequence). Trimming took off 1 base at V and 8 bases at J, with 11 bases between the two ends. The DNA of the CDR3 is TGTGCCAGCAGTTACTGGGACTCGGAGGGCTACACCTTC. Translation: CASSYWDSEGYTF.

This clone was counted a single time. V is TRBV9 and J is TRBJ2-7; 9 nucleotides match TRBD1. V dropped 1 base and J dropped 2; count of bases not matched to a gene: 4. Germline CDR1 and CDR2: SGDLS and YYNGEE. There are 15 residues in the CDR3. DNA of the CDR3: TGTGCCAGCAGCGTAAGGACAGGGGTAGCCTACGAGCAGTACTTC. Residues: CASSVRTGVAYEQYF.

CDR3 region: CASSQGSGNTEAFF. The CDR3 nucleotides read TGCGCCAGCAGCCAAGGTTCCGGTAACACTGAAGCTTTCTTT. The V gene is TRBV4-1, the J gene TRBJ1-1; D gene ambiguous. Germline CDR1 reads MGHRA; CDR2 reads YSYEKL. The CDR3 length is 14 residues. V lost 1 base and J lost 2, with 8 bases in between.

The V and J genes are TRBV5-6 and TRBJ2-1; 10 bases fit TRBD2. V lost 4 bases to trimming and J lost 9 bases; unmatched junction nucleotides: 13. The CDR3 has 16 residues. The germline gives CDR1 SGHDT, CDR2 YYEEEE. CDR3 DNA sequence: TGTGCCAGCAGCCCGGGACTAGCGCATGGCCGGGGTGAGCAGTTCTTC. As protein: CASSPGLAHGRGEQFF. The complete variable domain, with remaining parts taken from reference TRBV5-6 and TRBJ2-1, reads DAGVTQSPTHLIKTRGQQVTLRCSPKSGHDTVSWYQQALGQGPQFIFQYYEEEERQRGNFPDRFSGHQFPNYSSELNVNALLLGDSALYLCASSPGLAHGRGEQFFGPGTRLTVL.

V is TRBV4-1 and J is TRBJ1-5, with TRBD1 as a possible D gene (5 bases). Germline CDR1 reads MGHRA; CDR2 reads YSYEKL. CDR3 length: 14 residues. With 6 bases removed from V and 0 bases from J, the gap between germline ends came to 9 bases. CDR3 amino acids: CASSQGYSNQPQHF. The CDR3 DNA reads TGCGCCAGCAGTCAGGGATATAGCAATCAGCCCCAGCATTTT.

The rearrangement uses TRBV7-9 and TRBJ1-2; no clear D. The CDR3 covers 13 residues. Germline V gene data show CDR1 as SEHNR and CDR2 as FQNEAQ (reference sequence). V lost 1 base and J 6 bases, leaving 9 bases between the germline ends. The CDR3 nucleotides are TGTGCCAGCAGCTTAGAACAGATCCATGGCTACACCTTC. This codes for CASSLEQIHGYTF.

The gene calls are TRBV7-9 and TRBJ1-1; D may be TRBD1 (5 bases). CDR1 and CDR2 from the germline V gene are SEHNR and FQNEAQ (reference sequence). Trimming removed 5 bases from V and 7 bases from J, with 11 bases in between. The CDR3 loop spans 12 amino acids. CDR3 nucleotides: TGTGCCAGCAGCCATACAGGAAATGAAGCTTTCTTT. Its protein is CASSHTGNEAFF.

This clone showed up just once. The chain uses TRBV14 and TRBJ2-1; 9 bases map to TRBD1. Germline V gene sequence: CDR1 SGHDN, CDR2 FVKESK. The CDR3 runs 18 residues. Trimming took 1 base from V and 0 from J; bases not matched to a gene: 7. The CDR3 DNA reads as TGTGCCAGCAGCCAAGTAAATGAACAGGGGGCCTCCTACAATGAGCAGTTCTTC. The encoded protein is CASSQVNEQGASYNEQFF.

This clone showed up just once. The chain carries TRBV10-3 and TRBJ2-2; D unresolved. V was shortened by 8 bases and J by 0 bases, with 16 bases between the two germline ends. CDR1 is ENHRY, CDR2 SYGVKD, per germline. The CDR3 totals 16 residues. Here the CDR3 reads CAIFDELKSNTGELFF. The DNA of the CDR3 is TGTGCCATCTTTGATGAGCTGAAATCGAACACCGGGGAGCTGTTTTTT.

This chain links TRBV11-2 with TRBJ1-6; 9 nucleotides match TRBD1. The CDR3 totals 18 residues. Trimming removed 1 base from V and 6 bases from J; junction bases left unmatched: 10. Germline values: CDR1 SGHAT, CDR2 FQNNGV. For the CDR3, the DNA is TGTGCCAGCAGCTTAGGGCCACCGGGACAGGGCTTTAATTCACCCCTCCACTTT. It codes for CASSLGPPGQGFNSPLHF.

There are a few counts of this clone. V and J are TRBV7-6 and TRBJ2-3; D remains ambiguous. V was shortened by 0 bases and J by 0 bases, with 10 bases between the two germline ends. The CDR3 is made up of 16 amino acids. Germline CDR1 and CDR2: SGHVS and FNYEAQ. The CDR3 protein is CASSLASSYSTDTQYF. Written as DNA, the CDR3 is TGTGCCAGCAGCTTAGCTTCGTCCTACAGCACAGATACGCAGTATTTT.

This chain joins TRBV2 and TRBJ2-1, with D possibly being TRBD1 (5 bases). The V gene's germline CDR1 is SNHLY and CDR2 FYNNEI. V was trimmed by 4 bases and J by 5 bases, leaving 15 bases between them. The CDR3 runs to 15 residues. CDR3: CASSGGQGLHNEQFF. Written as DNA, the CDR3 is TGTGCCAGCAGTGGGGGCCAGGGTCTCCACAATGAGCAGTTCTTC.

The chain couples TRBV9 to TRBJ1-1, with D uncertain. The V end was cut by 5 bases, the J end by 3 bases, with 11 bases between. Germline assignment: CDR1 SGDLS and CDR2 YYNGEE. The CDR3 sequence is 13 residues long. The CDR3 DNA follows: TGTGCCAGCAGTAAGGGAGGAGACACTGAAGCTTTCTTT. Residues: CASSKGGDTEAFF. Full variable domain (missing parts from reference TRBV9 and TRBJ1-1): DSGVTQTPKHLITATGQRVTLRCSPRSGDLSVYWYQQSLDQGLQFLIQYYNGEERAKGNILERFSAQQFPDLHSELNLSSLELGDSALYFCASSKGGDTEAFFGQGTRLTVV.

This chain links TRBV7-9 with TRBJ2-7; D may be TRBD2 (5 bases). The ends were cut back, 0 bases at V and 7 bases at J, with 16 bases in the middle. Germline assignment: CDR1 SEHNR and CDR2 FQNEAQ (reference sequence). This CDR3 contains 15 residues. CDR3 amino acids: CASSLADSTPGEQYV. The CDR3, as DNA: TGTGCCAGCAGCTTAGCTGACTCAACGCCGGGGGAGCAGTACGTC.

In its sample, this clone is medium-sized. The genes are TRBV2 and TRBJ1-3; D is undetermined. Trimming removed 5 bases at V and 0 bases at J, with 20 bases between. The CDR3 consists of 18 residues. Per germline, CDR1 SNHLY and CDR2 FYNNEI. In DNA, the CDR3 is TGTGCCAGCAGTCTCTTGGGTGGGCAGCCGACCTCTGGAAACACCATATATTTT. It codes for CASSLLGGQPTSGNTIYF.

This rearrangement joins TRBV10-1 to TRBJ2-1, with 9 positions matching TRBD2. Losses at the gene ends were 5 bases for V and 3 bases for J; bases not matched to a gene: 5. The germline V gene encodes CDR1 WNHNN and CDR2 SYGVQD (reference sequence). The CDR3 consists of 15 residues. The CDR3 DNA reads as TGCGCCAGCAGTTACGGGACTAGCAGCTACAATGAGCAGTTCTTC. This sequence encodes CASSYGTSSYNEQFF.

This chain connects TRBV13 to TRBJ2-5; maybe TRBD2 (6 bases). The CDR3 contains 14 residues. The V end was cut by 5 bases, the J end by 5 bases, with 15 bases between. Looked up from germline, CDR1 is PRHDT and CDR2 is FYEKMQ (reference sequence). The CDR3 loop reads CASSPRRGTETQYF. The CDR3 DNA reads as TGTGCCAGCAGCCCCCGGAGGGGCACGGAGACCCAGTACTTC.

This chain connects TRBV7-9 to TRBJ2-2; a weak D match, TRBD1 (5 bases). The CDR3 is 16 residues long. The V and J ends lost 5 bases and 0 bases respectively, with 13 bases between them. The germline gives CDR1 SEHNR, CDR2 FQNEAQ (reference sequence). CDR3 sequence: CASSLPGSTNTGELFF. DNA for the CDR3: TGTGCCAGCAGCCTTCCAGGGTCTACGAACACCGGGGAGCTGTTTTTT.

The chain couples TRBV29-1 to TRBJ2-3; 12 positions agree with TRBD2. The germline CDR1 and CDR2 sequences are SQVTM and ANQGSEA. J gave up 0 bases and V 1 base, and 2 bases lay outside the gene matches. CDR3 size: 16 residues. The CDR3: CSVEGLAGGSTDTQYF. CDR3 DNA: TGCAGCGTTGAAGGGCTAGCGGGAGGGAGCACAGATACGCAGTATTTT.

The chain recombines TRBV10-2 with TRBJ2-2; TRBD2 might be the D (6 bases). The V and J ends lost 3 bases and 8 bases respectively, with 10 bases between them. This CDR3 region has 13 residues. CDR1 is WSHSY and CDR2 is SAAADI in the germline V gene. The CDR3 region is CASSDKRAGELFF. DNA for the CDR3: TGCGCCAGCAGTGACAAGCGGGCGGGGGAGCTGTTTTTT.

The J gene is TRBJ1-2, the V gene TRBV27; D perhaps matches TRBD1 (6 bases). The CDR3 is 13 residues long. Germline CDR1 MNHEY, CDR2 SMNVEV (reference sequence). Trimming shortened V by 5 bases and J by 4 bases, and 11 bases separated the two germline ends. Here the CDR3 reads CASSPRQVYGYTF. The CDR3 bases are TGTGCCAGCAGTCCCAGACAGGTCTATGGCTACACCTTC.

The CDR3 coding sequence is TGTGCCAGCAGCAGAAGCCAGGGGGCTGGCTACGAGCAGTACTTC. This sequence encodes CASSRSQGAGYEQYF. The chain recombines TRBV7-9 with TRBJ2-7; 8 bases align to TRBD1. V shed 5 bases, J shed 3 bases, and the junction held 9 bases outside the gene matches. This CDR3 comprises 15 residues. CDR1 is SEHNR, CDR2 FQNEAQ, per germline (reference sequence).

This clone was detected once. The V gene is TRBV27, the J gene TRBJ1-6; D gene ambiguous. CDR3 size: 14 residues. V was clipped by 2 bases and J by 11 bases, with 13 bases between them. Per the germline V gene, CDR1 is MNHEY and CDR2 is SMNVEV (reference sequence). The CDR3 here is CASSLERLGTPLHF. The CDR3 DNA is TGTGCCAGCAGTTTAGAGAGGTTAGGAACACCCCTCCACTTT.

This chain joins TRBV29-1 and TRBJ2-7; 8 positions match TRBD1. CDR3 length: 12 residues. Per germline, CDR1 SQVTM and CDR2 ANQGSEA. V shed 6 bases and J 7 bases; nucleotides not matched to a gene: 8. In nucleotides, the CDR3 is TGCAGCGTCCGGACAGGGCACGGGGAGCAGTACGTC. As protein: CSVRTGHGEQYV.

The gene calls are TRBV7-6 and TRBJ2-1, with TRBD2 identical over 7 bases. CDR3 size: 15 residues. Germline CDR1 is SGHVS and CDR2 is FNYEAQ. V dropped 1 base and J dropped 6; count of bases not matched to a gene: 6. CDR3 in DNA: TGTGCCAGCAGCTTAGGACTAGCCGCAATCAATGAGCAGTTCTTC. Translation: CASSLGLAAINEQFF.

The chain recombines TRBV6-1 with TRBJ1-5; 7 bases match TRBD1. With 6 bases clipped from V and 7 bases from J, the junction kept 9 bases outside the gene matches. The CDR3 consists of 14 residues. Germline CDR1 and CDR2: MNHNS and SASEGT. In DNA, the CDR3 is TGTGCCAGCAGCCAGACAGGGTTTGACCAGCCCCAGCATTTT. Protein: CASSQTGFDQPQHF.

V usage is TRBV18 and J usage is TRBJ2-1; the match to TRBD2 covers 13 bases. Germline V gives CDR1 KGHSH, CDR2 LQKENI. The CDR3 totals 16 residues. Germline trimming cut 4 bases from V and 8 bases from J; bases unmatched to any gene: 8. CDR3 protein: CASSRTSGGRGDEQFF. The DNA of the CDR3 is TGTGCCAGCTCACGGACTAGCGGGGGCCGGGGTGATGAGCAGTTCTTC. The full variable domain, rest sourced from reference TRBV18 and TRBJ2-1, is NAGVMQNPRHLVRRRGQEARLRCSPMKGHSHVYWYRQLPEEGLKFMVYLQKENIIDESGMPKERFSAEFPKEGPSILRIQQVVRGDSAAYFCASSRTSGGRGDEQFFGPGTRLTVL.

The chain is built from TRBV7-9 and TRBJ1-2; 7 nucleotides match TRBD1. The CDR3 contains 13 residues. Germline CDR1 reads SEHNR; CDR2 reads FQNEAQ (reference sequence). The V and J ends lost 7 bases and 7 bases, in that order; junction bases with no gene match: 9. The CDR3 DNA sequence: TGTGCCAGCACCCTACAGGGGTTTGGTGGCTACACCTTC. Translated, it gives CASTLQGFGGYTF.